Following are 17 T cell receptor beta chains from one sample sequenced in a study of beta chain features in type 1 diabetes (dated by TCRdb to 2016 to 2019). Libraries were constructed by the immunoSEQ multiplex PCR assay. The entire isolated RNA was reverse transcribed using the High Capacity cDNA Reverse Transcription Kit, and thus expressed TCRB transcripts were sequenced. TCRdb re-hosts the immuneACCESS table, in-frame sequences only. Its copies lack some clones; in the studies checked, an unresolved V gene accounts for under half of them, and the cause for the rest is not known. The table for this sample lists some 250,000 clones; around a quarter of them were counted only once. Around 4% of the sample rests with the top ten. Sequencing was performed on central memory CD4+ T cells from blood. The source is a man between 25 and 39 years old in good health.

The table lists this clone with a few counts. The chain combines TRBV7-9 with TRBJ1-1; perhaps TRBD1 as D (6 bases). Germline V gene lookup returns CDR1 SEHNR and CDR2 FQNEAQ (reference sequence). CDR3 length: 13 amino acids. V was trimmed by 5 bases and J by 11 bases, leaving 18 bases between them. The CDR3 loop reads CASSTDAGAMAFF. The CDR3 bases are TGTGCCAGCAGCACCGACGCGGGGGCAATGGCTTTCTTT.

For this clone: Other DNA sequences in the sample encode the same CDR3. CDR3: CASSVAGQWGSEQFF. CDR3 sequence (DNA): TGTGCCAGCAGCGTAGCGGGGCAGTGGGGTAGTGAGCAGTTCTTC. The genes are TRBV9 and TRBJ2-1, with D possibly called TRBD1 or TRBD2 (5 bases each). CDR1 and CDR2 (germline): SGDLS, YYNGEE. Trimming removed 0 bases at V and 9 bases at J, with 16 bases between. CDR3 length equals 15 residues.

This clone was observed many times. This CDR3 is CASSVVATEAFF. The CDR3, as DNA: TGTGCCAGCAGCGTAGTGGCCACTGAAGCTTTCTTT. The rearrangement links TRBV9 to TRBJ1-1; no reliable D call. CDR3 size: 12 residues. Trimming removed 0 bases from V and 4 bases from J, with 4 bases in between. Germline V gene data show CDR1 as SGDLS and CDR2 as YYNGEE.

This chain joins TRBV5-1 and TRBJ2-3; D is unresolved. V was shortened by 0 bases and J by 1 base, with 12 bases between the two germline ends. There are 16 residues in the CDR3. Germline V gene lookup returns CDR1 SGHRS and CDR2 YFSETQ. The CDR3 loop is CASSLGSDGRTDTQYF. The CDR3 bases are TGCGCCAGCAGCTTGGGCTCTGACGGACGCACAGATACGCAGTATTTT.

The rearrangement links TRBV19 to TRBJ1-5, with no clear D. Germline V lookup: CDR1 LNHDA, CDR2 SQIVND (reference sequence). Deletions cut 6 bases from V and 0 bases from J, with 9 bases between. The length of the CDR3 is 14 residues. CDR3: CASRRALSNQPQHF. The CDR3 bases are TGTGCCAGTAGAAGGGCCCTTAGCAATCAGCCCCAGCATTTT.

The rearrangement joins TRBV7-2 to TRBJ2-1, with D perhaps being TRBD1 or TRBD2 (5 bases each). CDR1 SGHTA and CDR2 FQGNSA come from the germline V gene. CDR3 length equals 15 residues. With 3 bases removed from V and 6 bases from J, the gap between germline ends came to 15 bases. CDR3 nucleotide sequence: TGTGCCAGCAGCTTGGTAGGGGACCTTAGCAATGAGCAGTTCTTC. Translation gives CASSLVGDLSNEQFF.

The chain combines TRBV15 with TRBJ2-2, with TRBD1 as a possible D gene (6 bases). Trimming removed 6 bases from V and 0 bases from J, with 17 bases in between. Germline values: CDR1 LNHNV, CDR2 YYDKDF (reference sequence). The CDR3 is 17 residues long. In DNA form, the CDR3 reads TGTGCCACCAGGGCAATAACCCGGACAGCGAACACCGGGGAGCTGTTTTTT. Its protein is CATRAITRTANTGELFF.

The chain joins TRBV7-8 to TRBJ2-5; D unclear. The CDR3 is 14 amino acids. CDR1 and CDR2 from the germline V gene are SGHVS and FQNEAQ. V lost 1 base and J 4 bases, leaving 10 bases between the germline ends. The CDR3 here is CASSLVPGRETQYF. As DNA, the CDR3 is TGTGCCAGCAGCTTAGTCCCGGGCCGAGAGACCCAGTACTTC.

In its sample, this clone was seen many times. The V and J genes are TRBV20-1 and TRBJ1-2; D not resolved. This CDR3 has 8 amino acids. In germline, CDR1 is DFQATT, CDR2 SNEGSKA (reference sequence). The V and J ends lost 5 bases and 8 bases respectively, with 3 bases between them. The CDR3 coding sequence is TGCAGTGCTCAAGGCTACACCTTC. Translation: CSAQGYTF.

This clone was detected a few times. This chain uses TRBV6-5 with TRBJ2-5; D may be TRBD2 (5 bases). The ends were cut back, 5 bases at V and 1 base at J, with 11 bases in the middle. Germline CDR1 MNHEY, CDR2 SVGAGI. The CDR3 extends over 14 amino acids. CDR3 region: CASSRGLSQETQYF. DNA of the CDR3: TGTGCCAGCAGTCGGGGTTTGAGCCAAGAGACCCAGTACTTC.

The V call is TRBV14, the J call TRBJ2-1, with no clear D. CDR1 SGHDN and CDR2 FVKESK come from the germline V gene. V was clipped by 5 bases and J by 4 bases, with 9 bases between them. This CDR3 spans 13 amino acids. CDR3 DNA sequence: TGTGCCAGCAGCAGAGGCAGGTACAATGAGCAGTTCTTC. Its protein product is CASSRGRYNEQFF.

This clone was detected a few times. V and J are TRBV11-2 and TRBJ2-1; 7 nucleotides line up with TRBD1. Trimming at V came to 1 base and at J to 7 bases, leaving 7 bases not matched to a gene. The CDR3 has 15 residues. CDR1 is SGHAT and CDR2 is FQNNGV in the germline V gene. CDR3 coding DNA: TGTGCCAGCAGCTTAGCCGGAAAGGGGGCAAATGAGCAGTTCTTC. This encodes CASSLAGKGANEQFF.

The chain is built from TRBV30 and TRBJ2-5; D is unresolved. With 0 bases removed from V and 11 bases from J, the gap between germline ends came to 10 bases. The germline V gene encodes CDR1 GTSNPN and CDR2 SVGIG (reference sequence). The CDR3 covers 11 residues. CDR3 sequence (DNA): TGTGCCTGGAGTGTAAAGGCACTGCAGTACTTC. Translating gives CAWSVKALQYF.

The chain uses TRBV28 and TRBJ2-2; 13 bases fit TRBD2. The germline V gene encodes CDR1 MDHEN and CDR2 SYDVKM. Trimming at V came to 7 bases and at J to 4 bases, leaving 3 bases not matched to a gene. The CDR3 consists of 15 residues. CDR3 coding DNA: TGTGCCAGCACTAGGACTAGCGGGGGCACCGGGGAGCTGTTTTTT. Protein product: CASTRTSGGTGELFF.

CDR3 bases: TGTGCCAGCAGCCAGACTAGCGGGAGGTACGAGCAGTACTTC. Translation: CASSQTSGRYEQYF. The chain combines TRBV7-2 with TRBJ2-7; 13 nucleotides align to TRBD2. Trimming cost V 5 bases and J 4 bases; bases outside gene matches: 2. This CDR3 spans 14 amino acids. Per the germline V gene, CDR1 is SGHTA and CDR2 is FQGNSA.

This clone was counted once. The V call is TRBV6-1, the J call TRBJ2-2, with a possible D match to TRBD1 (6 bases). V was shortened by 6 bases and J by 5 bases, with 13 bases between the two germline ends. Per germline, CDR1 MNHNS and CDR2 SASEGT. The CDR3 runs 14 residues. CDR3 sequence reads: CASRRDITTGELFF. In nucleotides, the CDR3 is TGTGCCAGCAGAAGGGACATCACGACCGGGGAGCTGTTTTTT.

The chain links TRBV30 to TRBJ1-5; D not resolved. V gave up 1 base and J gave up 12 bases, with 13 bases separating them. Germline V lookup: CDR1 GTSNPN, CDR2 SVGIG (reference sequence). The CDR3 runs 12 residues. The CDR3 sequence is CAWSDNQALQHF. In DNA, the CDR3 is TGTGCCTGGAGTGATAATCAGGCTCTCCAGCATTTT.